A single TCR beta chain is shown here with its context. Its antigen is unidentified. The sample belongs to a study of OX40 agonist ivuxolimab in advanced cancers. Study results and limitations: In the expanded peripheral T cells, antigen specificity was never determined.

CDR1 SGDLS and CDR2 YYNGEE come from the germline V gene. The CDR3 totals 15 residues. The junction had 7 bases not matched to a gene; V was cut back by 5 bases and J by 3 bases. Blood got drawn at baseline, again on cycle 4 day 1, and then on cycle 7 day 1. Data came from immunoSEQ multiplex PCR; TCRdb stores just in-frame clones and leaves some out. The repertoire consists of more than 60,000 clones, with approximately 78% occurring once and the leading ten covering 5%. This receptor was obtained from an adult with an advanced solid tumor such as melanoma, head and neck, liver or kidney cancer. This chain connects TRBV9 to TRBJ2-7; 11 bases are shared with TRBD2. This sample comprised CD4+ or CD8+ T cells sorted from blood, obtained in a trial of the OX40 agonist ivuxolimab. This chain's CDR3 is CASSLGTSGLYEQYF. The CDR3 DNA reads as TGTGCCAGCAGTTTGGGGACTAGCGGACTCTACGAGCAGTACTTC. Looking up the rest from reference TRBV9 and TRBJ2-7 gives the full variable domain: DSGVTQTPKHLITATGQRVTLRCSPRSGDLSVYWYQQSLDQGLQFLIQYYNGEERAKGNILERFSAQQFPDLHSELNLSSLELGDSALYFCASSLGTSGLYEQYFGPGTRLTVT.